This TCR beta chain was identified during a study of T cell changes during pregnancy in multiple sclerosis. Measured with immunoSEQ multiplex PCR; TCRdb has only the in-frame clones, and not every one. The sample has some 36,000 clones; roughly 91% are singletons. Trimming cost V 2 bases and J 3 bases; bases outside gene matches: 3. The V gene's germline CDR1 is SGDLS and CDR2 YYNGEE. CDR3 length: 14 residues. The sequence was collected from a female donor in good health, enrolled as a control in a pregnancy study. The rearrangement uses TRBV9 and TRBJ2-7; 9 positions match TRBD1. The source was peripheral blood, collected in the second trimester of pregnancy. In DNA form, the CDR3 reads TGTGCCAGCAGCGTGGGGGGACAGGGCTACGAGCAGTACTTC. It encodes CASSVGGQGYEQYF. Combining the CDR3 with reference TRBV9 and TRBJ2-7 gives the whole variable domain DSGVTQTPKHLITATGQRVTLRCSPRSGDLSVYWYQQSLDQGLQFLIQYYNGEERAKGNILERFSAQQFPDLHSELNLSSLELGDSALYFCASSVGGQGYEQYFGPGTRLTVT.